The TCR beta chain described here comes from a study of blood T cell repertoires in COVID-19. Background on the study: Spain, Italy and the United States supplied samples that represented acute and convalescent COVID-19. Sources were T cells, B-cell-depleted T cells, or PBMCs; the material itself was cDNA or gDNA.

Living in about two dozen US areas, the participants were between 18 and 89 years of age. This CDR3 has 16 residues. CDR1 is LGHDT, CDR2 YNNKEL, per germline (reference sequence). The J segment lost 1 base and the V segment lost 1 base, leaving 4 bases of the junction unmatched. The authors' processing: Estimation of nucleated cell counts relied on the amplification of reference gene primers. Data came from immunoSEQ multiplex PCR; TCRdb stores just in-frame clones and leaves some out. Clonal size and the V and J genes are those of that table, whereas D and trimming came from the DNA. The repertoire has 390,000 or so clones, around nine tenths of them found once; the top ten carry roughly 9.4%.

The chain uses TRBV3-1 (or the pseudogene TRBV3-2) and TRBJ2-7; 10 bases are a match to TRBD2. This TCR was sampled from a woman in her fifties or sixties who had recovered from COVID-19. Sequencing input: PBMCs or T cells enriched from blood (not recorded which). The CDR3, as DNA: TGTGCCAGCAGCCAAGGGCTAGCGGGAGTTTCCTACGAGCAGTACTTC. Translation: CASSQGLAGVSYEQYF.